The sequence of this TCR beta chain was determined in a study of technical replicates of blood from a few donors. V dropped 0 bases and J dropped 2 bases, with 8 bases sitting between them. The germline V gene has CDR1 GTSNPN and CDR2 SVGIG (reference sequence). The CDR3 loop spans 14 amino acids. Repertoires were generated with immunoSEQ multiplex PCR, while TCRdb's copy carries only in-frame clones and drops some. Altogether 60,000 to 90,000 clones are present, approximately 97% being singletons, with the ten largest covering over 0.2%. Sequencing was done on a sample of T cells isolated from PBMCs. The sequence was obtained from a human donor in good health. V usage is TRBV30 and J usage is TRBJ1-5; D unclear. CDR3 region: CAWSVNLGNQPQHF. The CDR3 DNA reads TGTGCCTGGAGTGTAAATCTAGGCAATCAGCCCCAGCATTTT.